This T cell receptor (beta chain) was documented in a study of breast tumors, draining lymph nodes, adjacent tissues. Samples came from axillary lymph nodes draining the breast cancer. From the multiplex PCR reads, TCRdb called clonotypes with MiXCR, one entry per CDR3 protein. The table records around 190,000 distinct CDR3 sequences, roughly 30% of them present only once. Many counts were recorded for this clonotype. What it recognizes is unknown. General study results and limits: Tumor and nontumor repertoires were significantly more similar in luminal-like than in basal-like breast cancer. Tumor repertoires ranked between lymph nodes and nontumor tissue in diversity, with V and J gene preferences.

Germline-derived CDR1 and CDR2 are MNHEY and SVGAGI. CDR3 length: 13 residues. After removal of 7 bases from V and 1 base from J, the junction contained 2 bases not matched to a gene. This receptor was identified in a female donor with breast cancer. Some clones in this sample may be carry-over from other donors' samples. The sequenced sample consisted of axillary lymph node tissue. The rearrangement links TRBV6-5 to TRBJ2-3; TRBD1 matches 7 bases. In DNA form, the CDR3 reads TGTGCCAGCAACGGACAGGGCACAGATACGCAGTATTTT. Encoded protein: CASNGQGTDTQYF.